The clone carrying this T cell receptor (beta chain) was found a few times. Its antigen is as yet unknown. The CDR3 end is not reached by the read, which stops 3 residues before it; the germline J gene fills it in. Sequencing input was equivalent genomic DNA from CVID and controls. Here immunoSEQ multiplex PCR was the method, and the copy in TCRdb shows in-frame clones only, minus some. This sample comprises 25,000 to 30,000 clones, none seen once only. The source of the sample is a study of T cell clonality in common variable immunodeficiency. Study results and caveats: In common variable immunodeficiency, TCR beta chains reportedly carried fewer deletions and N-nucleotide insertions.

Trimming left V 7 bases short and J 4 bases short, with 17 bases between. The CDR3 length is 14 residues. Germline V gene sequence: CDR1 DFQATT, CDR2 SNEGSKA (reference sequence). Sequencing was performed on peripheral blood mononuclear cells. V gene TRBV20-1 combines with J gene TRBJ2-1, with a possible D match to TRBD2 (6 bases). The origin of this receptor is a human donor with common variable immunodeficiency. CDR3 sequence: CSVLLTAGYNEQFF. CDR3 DNA, as far as it was read: TGCAGTGTGCTTCTTACAGCGGGTTACAATGAG.